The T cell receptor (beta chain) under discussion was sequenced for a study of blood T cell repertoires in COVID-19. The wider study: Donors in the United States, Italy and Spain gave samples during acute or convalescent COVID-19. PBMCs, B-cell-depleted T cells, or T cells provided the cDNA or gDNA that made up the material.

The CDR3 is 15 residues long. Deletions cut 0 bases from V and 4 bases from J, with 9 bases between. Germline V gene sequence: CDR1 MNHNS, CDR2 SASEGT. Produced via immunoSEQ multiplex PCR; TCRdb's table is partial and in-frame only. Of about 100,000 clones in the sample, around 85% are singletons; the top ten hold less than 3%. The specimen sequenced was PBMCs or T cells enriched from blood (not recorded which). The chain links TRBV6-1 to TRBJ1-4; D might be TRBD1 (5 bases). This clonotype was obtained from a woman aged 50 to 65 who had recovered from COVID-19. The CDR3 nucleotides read TGTGCCAGCAGTGAAGCGTCGGGGGGTAATGAAAAACTGTTTTTT. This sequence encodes CASSEASGGNEKLFF.